This entry concerns a single TCR beta chain. Its antigen is not known. Trimming stripped 0 bases from V and 5 bases from J, with 11 bases between. There are 15 residues in the CDR3. The germline CDR1 and CDR2 sequences are KGHSH and LQKENI. Original processing methods: ImmunoSEQ sequences covered only the junction and lacked quality scores; filtering therefore differed. Profiling relied on immunoSEQ multiplex PCR, and the TCRdb table lists in-frame clones only, not all of them. That table is the source of V, J and clone size, and D and trimming were worked out from the DNA. The sample records around 2.5 million clones, roughly 93% being singletons. This entry comes from a study of shared clonotypes between healthy human individuals. Study outcomes and limitations: Sequencing depth was expected to affect clonotype sharing among donors.

Subsets obtained from CD4+ cells comprised CD45RA+ naive and CD45RA-negative memory cells. This sequence originates from a man younger than 30 in good health. Some clones in this sample may be carry-over from other donors' samples. This chain links TRBV18 with TRBJ2-4, with D tentatively TRBD1 (6 bases). Sequencing was done on a sample of naive CD4+ T cells from PBMCs. Subset indicated: CD45RA+ positively selected. In DNA form, the CDR3 reads TGTGCCAGCTCACCACCCGGGACAAGGCAAAACATTCAGTACTTC. This gives the protein CASSPPGTRQNIQYF. Full variable domain (remainder filled in from reference TRBV18 and TRBJ2-4): NAGVMQNPRHLVRRRGQEARLRCSPMKGHSHVYWYRQLPEEGLKFMVYLQKENIIDESGMPKERFSAEFPKEGPSILRIQQVVRGDSAAYFCASSPPGTRQNIQYFGAGTRLSVL.